These 20 T cell receptor beta chains originate from one sample sequenced in a study of T cells in Graves' hyperthyroidism and ophthalmopathy (dated by TCRdb to about 2019). Receptors were amplified or captured by multiplex PCR. For sequencing, an Illumina HiSeq 2000 was employed. TCR beta CDR3 regions were amplified from RNA transcripts. A first-round RT-PCR of the TCR CDR3 used the HTBI primer set with the Qiagen OneStep RT-PCR kit. TCRdb handled the public reads itself, with Q25 trimming in fastp and clone calling in MiXCR, and kept productive beta chains. Every distinct CDR3 protein forms one entry, paired with its most common genes and DNA. The sample includes about 300,000 distinct CDR3 sequences, with approximately 18% observed a single time. The ten largest clones take up less than 40% of the sample. Sequencing was carried out using blood. These receptors all stem from a man aged 45-65 years with Graves' ophthalmopathy.

Only a few counts were recorded for this clonotype. The chain links TRBV7-6 to TRBJ1-1, with D unresolved. CDR3 length: 13 amino acids. Germline V lookup: CDR1 SGHVS, CDR2 FNYEAQ. Trimming removed 5 bases from V and 3 bases from J, with 10 bases in between. The CDR3 reads CASSPGAYTEAFF. The CDR3 nucleotides are TGTGCCAGCAGCCCCGGTGCCTACACTGAAGCTTTCTTT.

The chain employs TRBV19 and TRBJ1-6; TRBD1 matches 10 bases. Per the germline V gene, CDR1 is LNHDA and CDR2 is SQIVND (reference sequence). Trimming took 8 bases from V and 7 from J; bases not matched to a gene: 5. The CDR3 sequence is 14 residues long. The CDR3 coding sequence is TGTGCCAGTGGGGGACAGGGGTGGAATTCACCCCTCCACTTT. Translation: CASGGQGWNSPLHF.

This clonotype was seen a few times. The chain combines TRBV4-1 with TRBJ2-7; D unresolved. The CDR3 covers 15 residues. Germline CDR1 MGHRA, CDR2 YSYEKL. V shed 0 bases and J shed 1 base, with 10 bases lying between them. The CDR3 loop is CASSQDSPGSYEQYF. The CDR3 DNA sequence: TGCGCCAGCAGCCAAGATAGCCCGGGTTCCTACGAGCAGTACTTC.

V and J are TRBV5-1 and TRBJ2-7, with 9 bases identical to TRBD1. The J segment lost 4 bases and the V segment lost 3 bases, leaving 32 bases of the junction unmatched. Germline V gene sequence: CDR1 SGHRS, CDR2 YFSETQ. The CDR3 is 23 residues long. CDR3 sequence reads: CASSWTGDPITPSLSVPLYEQYF. The CDR3 coding sequence is TGCGCCAGCAGCTGGACAGGGGACCCGATAACACCGTCTCTCAGCGTTCCTCTATACGAGCAGTACTTC.

This clonotype occurred a few times. It may be a read error: a sequence one base away is much more abundant. This chain connects TRBV13 to TRBJ2-5; no reliable D call. The CDR3 covers 15 residues. Trimming stripped 5 bases from V and 4 bases from J, with 17 bases between. Germline-derived CDR1 and CDR2 are PRHDT and FYEKMQ (reference sequence). CDR3 DNA sequence: TGTGCCAGCAGCCCCTCTTGGAGAGGCGGAGAGACCCAGTACTTC. It yields the protein CASSPSWRGGETQYF.

This rearrangement joins TRBV10-3 to TRBJ1-2; 7 nucleotides agree with TRBD1. Per germline, CDR1 ENHRY and CDR2 SYGVKD. Trimming at V came to 6 bases and at J to 3 bases, leaving 13 bases not matched to a gene. The CDR3 has 16 residues. CDR3 bases: TGTGCCATCAGGCAAGGAGGGGGCGCCCTCCACTATGGCTACACCTTC. This gives the protein CAIRQGGGALHYGYTF.

This clonotype was seen ten or more times. The chain combines TRBV12-3 or TRBV12-4 with TRBJ2-1; 9 bases fit TRBD2. The ends lost 3 bases at V and 4 bases at J; junction bases unmatched: 7. There are 16 residues in the CDR3. CDR3 amino acids: CASSLSSGGGYNEQFF. The CDR3 coding sequence is TGTGCCAGCAGTTTGAGTAGCGGGGGAGGGTACAATGAGCAGTTCTTC.

This clonotype was seen more than once but under ten times. V usage is TRBV10-2 and J usage is TRBJ2-2; TRBD1 matches 8 bases. The V gene's germline CDR1 is WSHSY and CDR2 SAAADI. The CDR3 runs 14 residues. V lost 9 bases to trimming and J lost 0 bases; unmatched junction nucleotides: 3. CDR3 protein: CASHRGSNTGELFF. The CDR3 DNA is TGCGCCAGTCACAGGGGGTCGAACACCGGGGAGCTGTTTTTT.

The chain employs TRBV15 and TRBJ2-7; no clear D. Germline-derived CDR1 and CDR2 are LNHNV and YYDKDF (reference sequence). The CDR3 contains 13 residues. The V gene lost 4 bases and the J gene lost 1 base, with 8 bases spanning the gap. CDR3 protein: CATSKDGSYEQYF. The CDR3 DNA sequence: TGTGCCACCAGCAAGGACGGATCCTACGAGCAGTACTTC. Full variable domain (outside the CDR3, taken from reference TRBV15 and TRBJ2-7): DAMVIQNPRYQVTQFGKPVTLSCSQTLNHNVMYWYQQKSSQAPKLLFHYYDKDFNNEADTPDNFQSRRPNTSFCFLDIRSPGLGDTAMYLCATSKDGSYEQYFGPGTRLTVT.

This clonotype was observed a handful of times. This chain links TRBV11-2 with TRBJ2-7; no reliable D call. Trimming stripped 5 bases from V and 1 base from J, with 15 bases between. The CDR3 extends over 15 amino acids. Germline CDR1 and CDR2: SGHAT and FQNNGV. The DNA for the CDR3 is TGTGCCAGCAGCCAAAGGCGACTCCAATCCTACGAGCAGTACTTC. It codes for CASSQRRLQSYEQYF.

Of note for this clonotype: Its ends do not fully match the called genes, so a read error is possible. The chain links TRBV6-5 to TRBJ2-3; D gene unclear. This CDR3 is built from 13 residues. Germline V gives CDR1 MNHEY, CDR2 SVGAGI. The DNA for the CDR3 is TGTGCCAGCAGTTACTCCGGAACAGATGCGCAGTATTTT. It specifies CASSYSGTDAQYF.

This clonotype was observed many times. The chain employs TRBV5-1 and TRBJ2-1; D possibly corresponds to TRBD1 (5 bases). From germline, CDR1 is SGHRS and CDR2 YFSETQ. Trimming removed 5 bases at V and 4 bases at J, with 28 bases between. The CDR3 totals 19 residues. DNA of the CDR3: TGCGCCAGCAGGCCCAGACAAGGGGTCTCTACACTGAAATACAATGAGCAGTTCTTC. It codes for CASRPRQGVSTLKYNEQFF.

V is TRBV27 and J is TRBJ2-2, with D unclear. V was shortened by 0 bases and J by 4 bases, with 9 bases between the two germline ends. This CDR3 spans 15 amino acids. Germline V CDR1 and CDR2: MNHEY, SMNVEV (reference sequence). Written as DNA, the CDR3 is TGTGCCAGCAGTTTATCTGCACTACGCACCGGGGAGCTGTTTTTT. This sequence encodes CASSLSALRTGELFF.

This clonotype was counted many times. CDR3 amino acids: CASSLQGAEAFF. The CDR3 DNA is TGTGCCAGCAGTTTACAGGGAGCTGAAGCTTTCTTT. The rearrangement links TRBV6-1 to TRBJ1-1; D might be TRBD1 (6 bases). The CDR3 has 12 amino acids. V was trimmed by 5 bases and J by 6 bases, leaving 10 bases between them. Germline assignment: CDR1 MNHNS and CDR2 SASEGT.

This clonotype has a handful of counts. V usage is TRBV7-3 and J usage is TRBJ2-1; 10 positions match TRBD1. From germline, CDR1 is SGHTA and CDR2 FQGTGA. The CDR3 is made up of 16 amino acids. The V gene end was trimmed by 0 bases and the J gene end by 7 bases; junction bases not matched to a gene: 6. CDR3 in amino acids: CASSLTGQGKRNEQFF. CDR3 nucleotides: TGTGCCAGCAGCTTAACGGGACAGGGGAAGCGGAATGAGCAGTTCTTC.

This chain joins TRBV20-1 and TRBJ2-3; the D is unclear. The CDR3 runs to 12 residues. Germline V gene lookup returns CDR1 DFQATT and CDR2 SNEGSKA (reference sequence). The ends were cut back, 1 base at V and 6 bases at J, with 8 bases in the middle. Here the CDR3 reads CSARGRLDTQYF. The CDR3 coding sequence is TGCAGTGCTAGAGGACGGTTGGATACGCAGTATTTT.

A remark on this clonotype: This may come from a read error, since a much larger clone is one base off. The chain recombines TRBV30 with TRBJ1-5; 9 nucleotides align to TRBD1. V was clipped by 5 bases and J by 4 bases; unmatched bases: 3. The CDR3 length is 13 residues. The germline V gene has CDR1 GTSNPN and CDR2 SVGIG (reference sequence). The CDR3 DNA reads TGTGCCTGGGGGACAGGGAAGAATCAGCCCCAGCATTTT. This codes for CAWGTGKNQPQHF.

The rearrangement joins TRBV6-2 or TRBV6-3 to TRBJ1-2, with TRBD1 as a possible D gene (5 bases). Germline lookup yields CDR1 MNHEY and CDR2 SVGEGT. Deletions cut 3 bases from V and 7 bases from J, with 18 bases between. CDR3 length: 15 amino acids. As DNA, the CDR3 is TGTGCCAGCAGTTATCGTCTTGGGGGTCTGAGTGGCTACACCTTC. It codes for CASSYRLGGLSGYTF.

This clonotype was observed many times. V is TRBV30 and J is TRBJ1-1, with D unclear. Germline-derived CDR1 and CDR2 are GTSNPN and SVGIG (reference sequence). V shed 2 bases and J shed 1 base, with 8 bases lying between them. This CDR3 is 13 amino acids long. The CDR3 loop is CAWSKAENTEAFF. The CDR3 region has the DNA TGTGCCTGGAGTAAGGCGGAGAACACTGAAGCTTTCTTT. Combining the CDR3 with reference TRBV30 and TRBJ1-1 gives the whole variable domain SQTIHQWPATLVQPVGSPLSLECTVEGTSNPNLYWYRQAAGRGLQLLFYSVGIGQISSEVPQNLSASRPQDRQFILSSKKLLLSDSGFYLCAWSKAENTEAFFGQGTRLTVV.

This clonotype was recorded a few times. J is TRBJ2-1 and V is TRBV28, with D tentatively TRBD1 or TRBD2 (5 bases each). The V end was cut by 6 bases, the J end by 6 bases, with 24 bases between. This CDR3 region has 17 residues. Germline V gene data show CDR1 as MDHEN and CDR2 as SYDVKM. In DNA, the CDR3 is TGTGCCAGCAGGCCGCATACGACGGGACGCCTGCGCAATGAGCAGTTCTTC. It encodes CASRPHTTGRLRNEQFF. Based on the CDR3 plus reference TRBV28 and TRBJ2-1, the full variable domain is DVKVTQSSRYLVKRTGEKVFLECVQDMDHENMFWYRQDPGLGLRLIYFSYDVKMKEKGDIPEGYSVSREKKERFSLILESASTNQTSMYLCASRPHTTGRLRNEQFFGPGTRLTVL.